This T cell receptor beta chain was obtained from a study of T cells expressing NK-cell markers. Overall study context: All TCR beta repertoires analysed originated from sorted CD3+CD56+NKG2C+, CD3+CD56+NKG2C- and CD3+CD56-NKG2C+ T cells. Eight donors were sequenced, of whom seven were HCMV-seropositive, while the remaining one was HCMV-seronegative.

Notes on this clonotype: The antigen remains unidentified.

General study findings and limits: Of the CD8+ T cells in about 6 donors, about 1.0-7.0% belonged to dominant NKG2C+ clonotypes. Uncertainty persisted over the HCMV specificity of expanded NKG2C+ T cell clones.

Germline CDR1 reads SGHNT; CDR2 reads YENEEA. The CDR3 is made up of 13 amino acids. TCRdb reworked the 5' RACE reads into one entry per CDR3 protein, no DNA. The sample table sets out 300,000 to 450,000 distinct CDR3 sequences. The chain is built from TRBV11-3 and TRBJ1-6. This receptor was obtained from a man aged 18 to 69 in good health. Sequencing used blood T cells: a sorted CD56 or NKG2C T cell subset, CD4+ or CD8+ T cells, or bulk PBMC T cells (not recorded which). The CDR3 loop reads CASSAGNPSPLHF.